This TCR beta chain was observed in a study of cytomegalovirus exposure and HLA in healthy donors. The PCR used 60 Vbeta and 13 Jbeta primers. Libraries were prepared by immunoSEQ multiplex PCR; TCRdb keeps only in-frame clonotypes and omits some of them. The sample has some 200,000 clones, around four fifths seen once. The CDR3 extends over 15 amino acids. CDR1 and CDR2 (germline): LNHDA, SQIVND (reference sequence). V dropped 1 base and J dropped 0 bases, with 6 bases sitting between them. The receptor comes from a female donor in good health and CMV-seronegative. The J gene is TRBJ1-4, the V gene TRBV19; D remains unclear. The source material was PBMCs. CDR3 sequence: CASSIGGATNEKLFF. CDR3 bases: TGTGCCAGTAGTATAGGCGGGGCAACTAATGAAAAACTGTTTTTT.